This T cell receptor beta chain originates from a study of beta chain features in type 1 diabetes. General observations from the study: In these data, an HLA type influence on TCRB rearrangement remained unresolved. TCRB CDR3s from Type 1 diabetes patients were moderately but significantly shorter in all four CD4+ subsets.

Expressed TCRB transcripts were sequenced because the isolated RNA had all been reverse transcribed beforehand. TCRdb keeps only in-frame clones here, not all; method: immunoSEQ multiplex PCR. The repertoire holds about 640,000 clones, with about an eighth as singletons. In germline, CDR1 is SGHKS, CDR2 YYEKEE (reference sequence). Trimming pared 2 bases from V and 6 bases from J, leaving 13 bases between. The CDR3 sequence is 14 residues long. There are a few counts of this clone. Its antigen is still unknown. On average, the one heparinised blood draw given by each donor was 90 to 150 mL. Naive, central memory, regulatory and stem cell-like memory cells within the CD4+ compartment were sorted using CD45RO/CCR7/CD25/CD127/CD95/CD27. The authors obtained over 95% purity in all sorted populations.

The chain uses TRBV5-5 and TRBJ2-3; D might be TRBD1 (5 bases). Specimen: naive CD4+ T cells from blood. The clonotype was recovered from a young man with type 1 diabetes. The DNA of the CDR3 is TGTGCCAGCAGCTTTGGACACCATCCTGATACGCAGTATTTT. It is translated as CASSFGHHPDTQYF.